These 6 T cell receptor beta chains originate from one sample sequenced in a study of cytomegalovirus exposure and HLA in healthy donors. Use of 60 Vbeta and 13 Jbeta primers characterized the PCR. The repertoire was sequenced with immunoSEQ multiplex PCR; TCRdb's copy has only in-frame clones and lacks some. Of about 150,000 clones detected, about 61% appear once; the ten largest clones hold over 1.5%. The sequenced sample was PBMCs. The source of these receptors is a male donor in good health and CMV-seronegative.

The chain carries TRBV6-6 and TRBJ2-3; tentatively, D is TRBD2 (7 bases). The CDR3 consists of 16 residues. Germline V lookup: CDR1 MNHNY, CDR2 SVGAGI (reference sequence). V dropped 6 bases and J dropped 0 bases, with 16 bases sitting between them. The CDR3 DNA follows: TGTGCCAGCAGCCAGCTCGCGGGGGCCAGCACAGATACGCAGTATTTT. Protein product: CASSQLAGASTDTQYF.

The chain carries TRBV11-2 and TRBJ2-3; D perhaps matches TRBD2 (6 bases). V shed 5 bases and J shed 12 bases, with 18 bases lying between them. The CDR3 contains 13 residues. Germline V CDR1 and CDR2: SGHAT, FQNNGV. CDR3 DNA sequence: TGTGCCAGCAGCCTGGACCGGGACTCCCACCAGTATTTT. Protein sequence: CASSLDRDSHQYF.

This chain links TRBV18 with TRBJ2-5, with TRBD1 as a possible D gene (6 bases). CDR1 and CDR2 (germline): KGHSH, LQKENI. The V and J ends lost 3 bases and 5 bases respectively, with 7 bases between them. This CDR3 has 12 residues. Here the CDR3 DNA reads TGTGCCAGCTCACCCCAGGGGGAGACCCAGTACTTC. This encodes CASSPQGETQYF. The whole variable domain, remainder taken from reference TRBV18 and TRBJ2-5, is NAGVMQNPRHLVRRRGQEARLRCSPMKGHSHVYWYRQLPEEGLKFMVYLQKENIIDESGMPKERFSAEFPKEGPSILRIQQVVRGDSAAYFCASSPQGETQYFGPGTRLLVL.

This chain joins TRBV7-2 and TRBJ2-7; 7 nucleotides line up with TRBD2. Per germline, CDR1 SGHTA and CDR2 FQGNSA. The CDR3 is made up of 14 amino acids. The ends lost 1 base at V and 3 bases at J; junction bases unmatched: 3. This CDR3 is CASSLGGGSYEQYF. For the CDR3, the DNA is TGTGCCAGCAGCTTAGGGGGCGGGAGCTACGAGCAGTACTTC.

The chain joins TRBV6-1 to TRBJ2-7; D not certain. Germline CDR1 MNHNS, CDR2 SASEGT. The CDR3 covers 15 residues. Deletions cut 2 bases from V and 0 bases from J, with 11 bases between. CDR3 sequence: CASSEFSGFSYEQYF. The CDR3, as DNA: TGTGCCAGCAGTGAATTTTCAGGTTTCTCCTACGAGCAGTACTTC.

This chain links TRBV27 with TRBJ1-1; 8 nucleotides align to TRBD1. This CDR3 region has 15 residues. Germline values: CDR1 MNHEY, CDR2 SMNVEV (reference sequence). V lost 6 bases and J lost 4; bases outside the gene matches: 10. CDR3 bases: TGTGCCAGCAGAACCCAGGGGGCAGGTTTCACTGAAGCTTTCTTT. This encodes CASRTQGAGFTEAFF.